The present T cell receptor beta chain was sequenced within a study of CD8 T cells in ankylosing spondylitis. Whole-study results and caveats: Certain motif variants had earlier appeared in reactive arthritis synovial fluid and blood. CD8+ by phenotype, disease-linked clones were relatively rare in peripheral blood. Within matched ankylosing spondylitis synovial fluid, disease-linked clones were reportedly significantly enriched.

It was by quantitative 5'-RACE with molecular barcodes that TCR beta libraries were made. TCRdb processed the 5' RACE reads anew with MiXCR; each CDR3 protein has one entry. Among 350,000 or so distinct CDR3 sequences listed, roughly 10% were seen once. Trimming removed 4 bases from V and 5 bases from J, with 8 bases in between. The CDR3 sequence is 11 residues long. Per the germline V gene, CDR1 is DFQATT and CDR2 is SNEGSKA (reference sequence). This clonotype was recorded at least ten times. The antigen is not known. Source material: blood, either unsorted or a sorted T cell fraction (not recorded which). This TCR came from a female donor with ankylosing spondylitis or in good health (not recorded which). The V gene is TRBV20-1, the J gene TRBJ2-5; the D gene is possibly TRBD2 (5 bases). Here the CDR3 DNA reads TGCAGTGCTACGGGGTTGGAGACCCAGTACTTC. Translating gives CSATGLETQYF.